This TCR beta chain appears in the sequencing data of a study of blood T cells in healthy people across ages. Whole-study context: Template-switching capture recovered about one barcoded beta molecule per two T cells.

On this clonotype: Relative to the germline gene, one junction end is altered; a read error may explain this.

This CDR3 has 14 amino acids. CDR1 LGHDT and CDR2 YNNKEL come from the germline V gene (reference sequence). A J-beta primer mix and a sample-barcoded 5' primer were used in a second PCR of roughly 7 to 12 cycles. TCRdb recomputed calls from the 5' RACE reads with MiXCR, one row per CDR3 protein. Of around 500,000 distinct CDR3 sequences listed, around half are singletons. Sequenced input: blood. V gene TRBV3-1 combines with J gene TRBJ2-7; D is tentatively TRBD1 or TRBD2 (5 bases each). The J call may be wrong; the DNA end is better matched by TRBJ2-5. This sequence originates from an elderly man in good health. The CDR3 sequence is CASSQEGVQGTQYF. CDR3 sequence (DNA): TGTGCCAGCAGCCAAGAGGGGGTCCAAGGGACCCAGTACTTC.